A single sample gave rise to the 8 T cell receptor beta chains below, sequenced in a study of Ad26.COV2.S vaccination and SARS-CoV-2 variants (dated by TCRdb to about 2021). Libraries were prepared through the immunoSEQ multiplex PCR assay. The table was pulled from immuneACCESS by TCRdb, which kept in-frame rearrangements only. Such tables lose some clones; where checked, under half of the loss comes from unresolved V genes, and the rest has no known cause. In all, the sample holds approximately 460,000 clones, and roughly nine tenths of those were seen once. The leading ten clones occupy 1.7% of the sample. This sample's treatment or condition label indicates: roughly 18 received Ad26.COV2.S at low or high dose, single or two shots; about five received placebo; per-sample allocation not given. For vaccine and placebo recipients, repertoires were sequenced using samples collected on day 63 after the first injection.

The sample here was peripheral blood, taken in a trial of Ad26.COV2.S vaccine versus placebo. Source of these receptors: a person between 18 and 60 years old who received the Ad26.COV2.S COVID-19 vaccine or a placebo.

V gene TRBV6-5 combines with J gene TRBJ2-1; TRBD1 agrees at 8 bases. V lost 2 bases, J lost 9 bases, and 9 bases stayed unmatched. Germline CDR1 and CDR2: MNHEY and SVGAGI. The CDR3 consists of 15 residues. This chain's CDR3 is CASSYGTGRRGEQFF. As DNA, the CDR3 is TGTGCCAGCAGTTACGGGACAGGACGCCGGGGTGAGCAGTTCTTC.

The V call is TRBV28, the J call TRBJ2-6; D assignment may be TRBD1 or TRBD2 (5 bases each). The CDR3 is 16 residues long. The ends were cut back, 7 bases at V and 0 bases at J, with 13 bases in the middle. Germline values: CDR1 MDHEN, CDR2 SYDVKM. CDR3 sequence reads: CASTAGTYSGANVLTF. In DNA, the CDR3 is TGTGCCAGCACCGCCGGGACCTACTCTGGGGCCAACGTCCTGACTTTC.

This chain joins TRBV6-5 and TRBJ1-3, with D perhaps matching TRBD1 (6 bases). The CDR3 is 15 residues long. Germline loops: CDR1 MNHEY, CDR2 SVGAGI. V dropped 5 bases and J dropped 2 bases, with 13 bases sitting between them. CDR3 loop: CASSLDRSTGNTIYF. In DNA, the CDR3 is TGTGCCAGCAGTCTAGACAGGTCGACTGGAAACACCATATATTTT.

This clone came up once. The chain recombines TRBV29-1 with TRBJ2-7; D gene unclear. CDR1 and CDR2 from the germline V gene are SQVTM and ANQGSEA. V was pared by 4 bases and J by 5 bases, with 15 bases between. The CDR3 has 13 amino acids. CDR3 amino acids: CSVGPLLGDEQYF. The CDR3, as DNA: TGCAGCGTTGGCCCCCTACTGGGCGACGAGCAGTACTTC.

J is TRBJ1-2 and V is TRBV7-3; 11 bases align to TRBD1. The CDR3 runs to 14 residues. Per germline, CDR1 SGHTA and CDR2 FQGTGA. The V segment lost 5 bases and the J segment 9 bases; nucleotides outside the gene matches: 8. Here the CDR3 DNA reads TGTGCCAGCAGCCCGACCGGACAGGGGGCTAGCTACACCTTC. Amino acids: CASSPTGQGASYTF. The variable domain in full, with the rest retrieved from reference TRBV7-3 and TRBJ1-2, is GAGVSQTPSNKVTEKGKYVELRCDPISGHTALYWYRQSLGQGPEFLIYFQGTGAADDSGLPNDRFFAVRPEGSVSTLKIQRTERGDSAVYLCASSPTGQGASYTFGSGTRLTVV.

This chain connects TRBV15 to TRBJ2-1, with a possible D match to TRBD1 (5 bases). CDR1 and CDR2 (germline): LNHNV, YYDKDF (reference sequence). This CDR3 has 13 residues. The V end lost 0 bases, the J end lost 7 bases, and 7 bases lay between the germline ends. CDR3 region: CATSRDGANEQFF. The DNA for the CDR3 is TGTGCCACCAGCAGAGATGGGGCAAATGAGCAGTTCTTC. Together with reference TRBV15 and TRBJ2-1, the CDR3 gives the full variable domain: DAMVIQNPRYQVTQFGKPVTLSCSQTLNHNVMYWYQQKSSQAPKLLFHYYDKDFNNEADTPDNFQSRRPNTSFCFLDIRSPGLGDTAMYLCATSRDGANEQFFGPGTRLTVL.

There are a few counts of this clone. The rearrangement joins TRBV15 to TRBJ1-5; the D is unclear. Germline CDR1 and CDR2: LNHNV and YYDKDF (reference sequence). CDR3 length: 15 residues. V lost 0 bases to trimming and J lost 2 bases, with 8 bases between them. The CDR3 is CATSRDLAGNQPQHF. The CDR3 bases are TGTGCCACCAGCAGAGATTTGGCAGGCAATCAGCCCCAGCATTTT.

The rearrangement links TRBV10-2 to TRBJ2-2, with D possibly TRBD2 on 5 matching bases. CDR3 size: 13 residues. V gave up 6 bases and J gave up 3 bases, with 8 bases separating them. Per germline, CDR1 WSHSY and CDR2 SAAADI. CDR3 in DNA: TGCGCCAGCAGGAGCGGCGACACCGGGGAGCTGTTTTTT. This sequence encodes CASRSGDTGELFF.